The 14 T cell receptor beta chains reported below all come from one sample, sequenced in a study of human T cells and chemical hapten exposure. The time point: pre-sensitization, week 0. Regarding treatment: therapeutic diphenylcyclopropenone sensitization with weekly scalp DPC. In TCRdb, the RACE reads were re-called with MiXCR into one record per CDR3 protein. The table has around 57,000 distinct CDR3 sequences, 10% to 12% seen once. Material: whole blood, obtained in connection with sensitization to the hapten diphenylcyclopropenone (DPC). The origin of the receptors is a woman aged 40 to 50 with alopecia areata. Some clones in this sample may be carry-over from other donors' samples.

Concerning this clonotype: A read error is possible here, since a much larger clone lies one base away. V is TRBV12-3 or TRBV12-4 and J is TRBJ2-1; D is undetermined. CDR3 length: 12 residues. CDR3: CASRLGQNEQFF. CDR3 DNA sequence: TGTGCCAGCAGGTTAGGTCAGAATGAGCAGTTCTTC.

J is TRBJ2-3 and V is TRBV27; no clear D. This CDR3 region has 14 residues. Germline values: CDR1 MNHEY, CDR2 SMNVEV (reference sequence). V lost 4 bases and J lost 1, with 9 bases in between. Here the CDR3 reads CASSYLYGTDTQYF. In nucleotides, the CDR3 is TGTGCCAGCAGTTACCTTTATGGCACAGATACGCAGTATTTT.

V gene TRBV6-2 or TRBV6-3 combines with J gene TRBJ2-7; the D is unclear. Germline V gives CDR1 MNHEY, CDR2 SVGEGT. V was cut by 0 bases and J by 6 bases, with 15 bases left in between. The CDR3 consists of 15 residues. In DNA form, the CDR3 reads TGTGCCAGCAGTTACTCGGCTTCTGGATGGTCCGAGCAGTACTTC. Protein sequence: CASSYSASGWSEQYF.

This clonotype was seen at least ten times. The chain joins TRBV2 to TRBJ2-2; 9 bases line up with TRBD2. CDR1 is SNHLY and CDR2 is FYNNEI in the germline V gene. The CDR3 totals 15 residues. The trim removed 1 base at V and 9 bases at J, leaving 6 bases unmatched. The CDR3 coding sequence is TGTGCCAGCAGTGAAGTCCTAGCGGGAAGCAGGGAGCTGTTTTTT. As protein: CASSEVLAGSRELFF.

This clonotype showed up many times. The genes are TRBV4-1 and TRBJ2-3; D unclear. Germline V gene data show CDR1 as MGHRA and CDR2 as YSYEKL. The CDR3 has 14 residues. V lost 4 bases and J 3 bases, leaving 11 bases between the germline ends. The CDR3 sequence: CASSRSHGTDTQYF. In DNA form, the CDR3 reads TGCGCCAGCAGCCGGAGTCATGGTACAGATACGCAGTATTTT.

This clonotype was recorded many times. This sequence joins TRBV5-1 and TRBJ2-5; 9 bases are shared with TRBD2. In germline, CDR1 is SGHRS, CDR2 YFSETQ. Trimming removed 0 bases from V and 2 bases from J; junction bases left unmatched: 17. The length of the CDR3 is 20 residues. CDR3 region: CASSLVPASGITFRQETQYF. In DNA, the CDR3 is TGCGCCAGCAGCTTGGTGCCGGCTAGCGGGATCACCTTCAGGCAAGAGACCCAGTACTTC.

The V and J genes are TRBV7-9 and TRBJ1-2, with 8 bases identical to TRBD1. Per the germline V gene, CDR1 is SEHNR and CDR2 is FQNEAQ (reference sequence). The length of the CDR3 is 15 residues. J gave up 2 bases and V 5 bases, and 7 bases lay outside the gene matches. The CDR3: CASSQGDRPNYGYTF. The CDR3 region has the DNA TGTGCCAGCAGCCAGGGGGACAGGCCCAACTATGGCTACACCTTC.

This clonotype was recorded only once. The chain carries TRBV20-1 and TRBJ2-7; 12 bases are shared with TRBD2. CDR1 and CDR2 (germline): DFQATT, SNEGSKA (reference sequence). The CDR3 has 14 amino acids. The V segment lost 4 bases and the J segment 2 bases; nucleotides outside the gene matches: 3. CDR3 bases: TGCAGTGCTATGCTAGCGGGAGGGCCCTACGAGCAGTACTTC. Translating gives CSAMLAGGPYEQYF.

This clonotype occurred a few times. J is TRBJ2-1 and V is TRBV20-1; D not resolved. V dropped 0 bases and J dropped 5 bases, with 8 bases sitting between them. Germline CDR1 is DFQATT and CDR2 is SNEGSKA (reference sequence). CDR3 length: 13 residues. The DNA for the CDR3 is TGCAGTGCTAGAGATGGGGTCAACAATGAGCAGTTCTTC. It encodes CSARDGVNNEQFF.

There are a few counts of this clonotype. V usage is TRBV6-2 or TRBV6-3 and J usage is TRBJ2-5; 8 bases fit TRBD1. J was trimmed by 0 bases and V by 8 bases; bases with no gene match: 11. Germline V lookup: CDR1 MNHEY, CDR2 SVGEGT. The CDR3 totals 16 residues. CDR3 DNA sequence: TGTGCCAGCGCAGATGCCGGGACAGGTAACCAAGAGACCCAGTACTTC. Protein product: CASADAGTGNQETQYF.

This clonotype was picked up a small number of times. The chain recombines TRBV23-1 with TRBJ1-2; 9 nucleotides line up with TRBD1. TRBV23-1 is identified as an open reading frame with a role that is uncertain. This CDR3 contains 14 residues. V lost 7 bases and J lost 2; bases outside the gene matches: 5. CDR3 residues: CASNPGTGNYGYTF. The CDR3 DNA reads as TGCGCCAGCAACCCCGGGACAGGGAACTATGGCTACACCTTC.

This sequence joins TRBV6-1 and TRBJ2-3; D is uncertain. The CDR3 is 15 amino acids. Between the trimmed V and J ends, which lost 2 bases and 5 bases, there was a span of 14 bases. Per germline, CDR1 MNHNS and CDR2 SASEGT. The DNA for the CDR3 is TGTGCCAGCAGTGAAACATTTGGCCCGGAAGATACGCAGTATTTT. Its translation: CASSETFGPEDTQYF.

There are a few counts of this clonotype. The CDR3 is CSAPGATNEKLFF. The CDR3 DNA is TGCAGTGCCCCGGGAGCAACTAATGAAAAACTGTTTTTT. This rearrangement joins TRBV20-1 to TRBJ1-4; D gene ambiguous. CDR3 length: 13 residues. The V and J ends lost 6 bases and 0 bases respectively, with 8 bases between them. Germline V lookup: CDR1 DFQATT, CDR2 SNEGSKA (reference sequence).

This clonotype was detected ten times or more. The rearrangement links TRBV24-1 to TRBJ2-7, with D perhaps TRBD1 (5 bases). The V gene's germline CDR1 is KGHDR and CDR2 SFDVKD. Trimming removed 3 bases at V and 5 bases at J, with 10 bases between. The CDR3 runs to 13 residues. CDR3 in amino acids: CATSDITGHEQYF. CDR3 DNA: TGTGCCACCAGTGATATAACAGGTCACGAGCAGTACTTC.